Sequencing of this T cell receptor beta chain was carried out in a study of T cells in Graves' hyperthyroidism and ophthalmopathy. Across the study: The initial diagnosis was the point when peripheral blood was collected, ahead of any treatment. Whole-study findings and limits: Blood also carried most thyroid clonotypes expanded above 0.001.

Amplification yielded TCR beta CDR3 regions, with RNA transcripts as the source. When the TCR CDR3 underwent first-round RT-PCR, the HTBI primer set was used. TCRdb processed the multiplex PCR reads anew with MiXCR; each CDR3 protein has one entry. This repertoire shows around 500,000 distinct CDR3 sequences, around a fifth found once; its top ten account for about 49%. Ten or more counts support this clonotype. Its antigen is undetermined. The CDR3 extends over 14 amino acids. The germline V gene encodes CDR1 SGHTA and CDR2 FQGTGA. V lost 6 bases, J lost 4 bases, and 13 bases lay in between. Individuals with ophthalmopathy presented a Clinical Activity Score of at least 3, a NOSPECS grade of at least 4 and a duration under 3 months. Thyroid ultrasound and orbital computed tomography, with clinical symptoms and serum thyroxine and TRAb, informed diagnoses.

The rearrangement joins TRBV7-3 to TRBJ2-1; weak D call: TRBD1 (6 bases). Material: blood. This TCR derives from a woman between 70 and 85 years old with Graves' ophthalmopathy. CDR3 nucleotide sequence: TGTGCCAGCAGTTTGCAGGGGAGTTACAATGAGCAGTTCTTC. Translated, it gives CASSLQGSYNEQFF.